The 24 T cell receptor beta chains below come from one sample, sequenced in a study of T cells in Graves' hyperthyroidism and ophthalmopathy. Using RNA transcripts as the source, TCR beta CDR3 regions were amplified. HTBI primers were the set used in a first-round RT-PCR of the TCR CDR3. MiXCR, applied by TCRdb to the multiplex PCR reads, yields one record per CDR3 protein. The table includes nearly 750,000 distinct CDR3 sequences, approximately 36% detected once. Sequenced material: blood. These receptors were collected from a woman in her thirties or forties with Graves' hyperthyroidism.

The genes are TRBV20-1 and TRBJ2-5; 14 bases are a match to TRBD2. V shed 4 bases, J shed 5 bases, and the junction held 12 bases outside the gene matches. The CDR3 length is 17 residues. The germline V gene encodes CDR1 DFQATT and CDR2 SNEGSKA (reference sequence). CDR3 sequence: CSATTLTSGRAMETQYF. The CDR3 region has the DNA TGCAGTGCTACGACCTTGACTAGCGGGAGGGCCATGGAGACCCAGTACTTC.

V usage is TRBV7-9 and J usage is TRBJ2-7; 7 bases agree with TRBD2. Per the germline V gene, CDR1 is SEHNR and CDR2 is FQNEAQ (reference sequence). CDR3 length: 16 amino acids. After removal of 2 bases from V and 5 bases from J, the junction contained 12 bases not matched to a gene. CDR3 region: CASSLPRVGLLDEQYF. The CDR3 DNA is TGTGCCAGCAGCTTACCGCGGGTGGGACTACTCGACGAGCAGTACTTC.

The CDR3 spells CASSAGTGWEQKLFF. The CDR3 DNA is TGTGCCAGCAGCGCAGGCACGGGGTGGGAGCAAAAACTGTTTTTT. The chain is built from TRBV7-9 and TRBJ1-4; D unclear. The CDR3 is made up of 15 amino acids. Trimming cost V 5 bases and J 9 bases, with 19 bases left between them. Germline CDR1 is SEHNR and CDR2 is FQNEAQ (reference sequence).

This clonotype has a count of ten or more. This chain joins TRBV7-9 and TRBJ1-1; D ambiguous. There are 13 residues in the CDR3. V was cut by 4 bases and J by 5 bases, with 11 bases left in between. Germline V gives CDR1 SEHNR, CDR2 FQNEAQ (reference sequence). The chain's CDR3 is CASSSPLLTEAFF. The CDR3 DNA is TGTGCCAGCAGCTCACCCCTCCTGACTGAAGCTTTCTTT.

In its sample, this clonotype was seen many times. The chain joins TRBV5-6 to TRBJ1-6, with 8 bases aligning to TRBD1. The CDR3 contains 15 residues. Germline CDR1 is SGHDT and CDR2 is YYEEEE. V gave up 4 bases and J gave up 10 bases; unmatched junction bases: 10. CDR3 nucleotide sequence: TGTGCCAGCAGCATACGGACAGGGCTTGGGTCACCCCTCCACTTT. Encoded protein: CASSIRTGLGSPLHF.

In this sample, this clonotype turned up many times. This chain links TRBV7-8 with TRBJ1-1, with 7 bases identical to TRBD1. V was pared by 2 bases and J by 1 base, with 4 bases of the junction left unmatched. The CDR3 sequence is 15 residues long. Germline lookup yields CDR1 SGHVS and CDR2 FQNEAQ. As DNA, the CDR3 is TGTGCCAGCAGCTTAACCAGGGGGTGGAACACTGAAGCTTTCTTT. It is translated as CASSLTRGWNTEAFF.

About this clonotype: This may be a read error, as it is one base from a much larger clone. The V call is TRBV7-2, the J call TRBJ1-5; 7 nucleotides line up with TRBD1. There are 15 residues in the CDR3. V lost 9 bases, J lost 2 bases, and 10 bases stayed unmatched. Per germline, CDR1 SGHTA and CDR2 FQGNSA. The CDR3 DNA reads TGTGCCAGAAGGGGTGACAGGGATCGCAATCAGCCCCAGCATTTT. Translated: CARRGDRDRNQPQHF.

There are a few counts of this clonotype. The rearrangement joins TRBV24-1 to TRBJ2-7; TRBD1 matches at 7 bases. This CDR3 spans 13 amino acids. Trimming removed 4 bases from V and 4 bases from J; junction bases left unmatched: 3. Germline V gene lookup returns CDR1 KGHDR and CDR2 SFDVKD. The CDR3 reads CATSETGRYEQYF. The CDR3 region has the DNA TGTGCCACCAGTGAGACAGGGCGATACGAGCAGTACTTC.

This clonotype was observed many times. The rearrangement joins TRBV7-2 to TRBJ1-2, with D possibly TRBD1 on 6 matching bases. CDR1 is SGHTA, CDR2 FQGNSA, per germline. The CDR3 consists of 14 residues. V was shortened by 4 bases and J by 2 bases, with 11 bases between the two germline ends. The CDR3 loop is CASSSQQGNYGYTF. The CDR3 DNA sequence: TGTGCCAGCAGCTCGCAACAGGGAAACTATGGCTACACCTTC.

The J gene is TRBJ2-7, the V gene TRBV12-3 or TRBV12-4, with 10 bases identical to TRBD1. The CDR3 runs 15 residues. Germline trimming cut 2 bases from V and 6 bases from J; bases unmatched to any gene: 7. The CDR3 region is CASSLRDRGLGEQYF. DNA of the CDR3: TGTGCCAGCAGTTTAAGGGACAGGGGCCTCGGCGAGCAGTACTTC.

Note on this clonotype: The junction and the germline gene differ at one end; a read error may be behind it. V usage is TRBV7-3 and J usage is TRBJ1-1; the D is unclear. CDR1 SGHTA and CDR2 FQGTGA come from the germline V gene. The CDR3 is 15 amino acids. The CDR3, as DNA: TGCGCCAGCAGCCAAGCGACCGGGCCTAACACTGAAGCTTTCTTT. This codes for CASSQATGPNTEAFF.

The chain is built from TRBV7-9 and TRBJ2-5; a weak D match, TRBD1 (6 bases). Germline values: CDR1 SEHNR, CDR2 FQNEAQ (reference sequence). The germline V and J ends were trimmed by 5 bases and 13 bases, with 23 bases remaining between them. The CDR3 sequence is 14 residues long. The CDR3 bases are TGTGCCAGCAGCCCTTCAGGGACACCGCCTGGGAGGTACTTC. Its protein product is CASSPSGTPPGRYF.

On this clonotype itself: Given a much more abundant clone one base away, this may be a read error. V and J are TRBV20-1 and TRBJ2-7; weak D call: TRBD1 (5 bases). The CDR3 spans 13 residues. From germline, CDR1 is DFQATT and CDR2 SNEGSKA (reference sequence). Between the trimmed V and J ends, which lost 6 bases and 5 bases, there was a span of 17 bases. CDR3 region: CSADVGPGDEQYF. The CDR3 coding sequence is TGCAGTGCGGACGTGGGGCCGGGCGACGAGCAGTACTTC.

CDR3 sequence reads: CASSQDRVGVEQYF. DNA of the CDR3: TGCGCCAGCAGCCAAGATCGAGTCGGTGTCGAGCAGTACTTC. The chain employs TRBV4-3 and TRBJ2-7; no definite D call. The germline V gene has CDR1 LGHNA and CDR2 YSLEER. V dropped 0 bases and J dropped 6 bases, with 12 bases sitting between them. There are 14 residues in the CDR3.

V is TRBV7-2 and J is TRBJ2-5; weak D call: TRBD1 (6 bases). There are 16 residues in the CDR3. The V and J ends lost 5 bases and 5 bases respectively, with 21 bases between them. Germline V CDR1 and CDR2: SGHTA, FQGNSA. CDR3 in DNA: TGTGCCAGCAGCAGACCGGGGTGGACAGATGGCGAGACCCAGTACTTC. This codes for CASSRPGWTDGETQYF.

This clonotype was counted between two and nine times. The gene calls are TRBV7-9 and TRBJ2-7; 9 bases align to TRBD1. Germline assignment: CDR1 SEHNR and CDR2 FQNEAQ (reference sequence). There are 15 residues in the CDR3. V trimming: 4 bases; J trimming: 5 bases; junction bases outside the gene matches: 9. Written as DNA, the CDR3 is TGTGCCAGCAGCTACCGACAGGGGGATTTGAACGAGCAGTACTTC. This sequence encodes CASSYRQGDLNEQYF.

The chain is built from TRBV5-6 and TRBJ2-3; D uncertain. Germline V gene lookup returns CDR1 SGHDT and CDR2 YYEEEE. The CDR3 loop spans 15 amino acids. Trimming removed 4 bases from V and 6 bases from J, with 18 bases in between. CDR3 in amino acids: CASSLNGPGVDTQYF. CDR3 in DNA: TGTGCCAGCAGCCTAAACGGACCGGGTGTCGATACGCAGTATTTT.

This clonotype showed up just a few times. The rearrangement joins TRBV12-5 to TRBJ1-3; D possibly corresponds to TRBD1 (6 bases). Germline V gives CDR1 LGHNT, CDR2 FRNRAP. V was shortened by 7 bases and J by 4 bases, with 20 bases between the two germline ends. The CDR3 runs to 16 residues. The CDR3 region has the DNA TGTGCTAGTGTCCGGGGGGCAGGGGTATTCGGAAACACCATATATTTT. Residues: CASVRGAGVFGNTIYF.

Many counts were recorded for this clonotype. This chain connects TRBV10-2 to TRBJ2-7; 8 bases map to TRBD1. CDR1 is WSHSY, CDR2 SAAADI, per germline. The ends lost 4 bases at V and 0 bases at J; junction bases unmatched: 14. The CDR3 spans 18 residues. The CDR3 region is CASSGTGSLPTSSYEQYF. CDR3 coding DNA: TGCGCCAGCAGTGGGACAGGGTCCCTCCCCACTAGCTCCTACGAGCAGTACTTC.

The chain combines TRBV9 with TRBJ2-2; 9 positions agree with TRBD1. The J segment lost 4 bases and the V segment lost 3 bases, leaving 4 bases of the junction unmatched. Germline CDR1 and CDR2: SGDLS and YYNGEE. The CDR3 totals 15 residues. CDR3 residues: CASSDGTGLTGELFF. In DNA, the CDR3 is TGTGCCAGCAGCGACGGGACAGGGCTCACCGGGGAGCTGTTTTTT.

This clonotype occurred many times. The genes are TRBV7-9 and TRBJ2-5, with D unclear. CDR3 length: 12 amino acids. The V end was cut by 1 base, the J end by 3 bases, with 3 bases between. The germline V gene has CDR1 SEHNR and CDR2 FQNEAQ (reference sequence). For the CDR3, the DNA is TGTGCCAGCAGCTTAGAGGAAGAGACCCAGTACTTC. It yields the protein CASSLEEETQYF.

The gene calls are TRBV6-5 and TRBJ2-7, with TRBD1 identical over 8 bases. Losses at the gene ends were 6 bases for V and 7 bases for J; bases not matched to a gene: 11. CDR1 MNHEY and CDR2 SVGAGI come from the germline V gene. CDR3 size: 14 residues. For the CDR3, the DNA is TGTGCCAGCAGAGAAACAGGGGGGTCGACGGAGCAGTACTTC. This encodes CASRETGGSTEQYF.

Turning to this clonotype: Just one base apart from a much larger clone, this may be a read error. J is TRBJ1-6 and V is TRBV7-8; weak D call: TRBD1 (5 bases). The germline V gene encodes CDR1 SGHVS and CDR2 FQNEAQ. CDR3 size: 14 residues. Between the trimmed V and J ends, which lost 5 bases and 5 bases, there was a span of 10 bases. CDR3 in DNA: TGTGCCAGCAGCCGGAGGGGCGATAATTCACCCCTCCACTTT. It is translated as CASSRRGDNSPLHF.

The chain carries TRBV25-1 and TRBJ1-1; D is uncertain. V was clipped by 3 bases and J by 8 bases, with 13 bases between them. The CDR3 spans 13 residues. Germline CDR1 reads MGHDK; CDR2 reads SYGVNS. CDR3 DNA: TGTGCCAGCAGTGACCCCATCGACCCCGAAGCTTTCTTT. It codes for CASSDPIDPEAFF.